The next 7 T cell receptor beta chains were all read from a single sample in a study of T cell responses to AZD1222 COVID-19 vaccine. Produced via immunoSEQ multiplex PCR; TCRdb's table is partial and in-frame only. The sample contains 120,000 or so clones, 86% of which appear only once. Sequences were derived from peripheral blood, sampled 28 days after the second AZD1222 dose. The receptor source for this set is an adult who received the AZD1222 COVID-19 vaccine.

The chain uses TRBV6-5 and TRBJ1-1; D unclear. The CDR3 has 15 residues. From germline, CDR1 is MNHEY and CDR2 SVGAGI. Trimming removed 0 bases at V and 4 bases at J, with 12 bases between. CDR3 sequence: CASSYSRRSGTEAFF. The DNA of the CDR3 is TGTGCCAGCAGTTACTCGCGCAGGTCCGGCACTGAAGCTTTCTTT.

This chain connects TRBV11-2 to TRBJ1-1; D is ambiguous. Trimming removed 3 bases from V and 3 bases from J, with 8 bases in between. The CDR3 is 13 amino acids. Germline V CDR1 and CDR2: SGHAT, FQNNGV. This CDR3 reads CASSFLAHTEAFF. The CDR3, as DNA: TGTGCCAGCAGCTTTCTGGCGCACACTGAAGCTTTCTTT.

CDR3 sequence: CAINKDRAGGTEAFF. The CDR3 DNA reads as TGTGCCATCAACAAGGACAGGGCAGGAGGCACTGAAGCTTTCTTT. The genes are TRBV10-3 and TRBJ1-1; 8 nucleotides line up with TRBD1. The germline V gene encodes CDR1 ENHRY and CDR2 SYGVKD. This CDR3 has 15 amino acids. The ends lost 7 bases at V and 4 bases at J; junction bases unmatched: 11.

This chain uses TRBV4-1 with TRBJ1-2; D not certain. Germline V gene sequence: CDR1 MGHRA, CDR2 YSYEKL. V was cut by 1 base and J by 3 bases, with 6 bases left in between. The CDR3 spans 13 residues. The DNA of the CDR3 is TGCGCCAGCAGCCAAGCCCGGGACTATGGCTACACCTTC. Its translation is CASSQARDYGYTF.

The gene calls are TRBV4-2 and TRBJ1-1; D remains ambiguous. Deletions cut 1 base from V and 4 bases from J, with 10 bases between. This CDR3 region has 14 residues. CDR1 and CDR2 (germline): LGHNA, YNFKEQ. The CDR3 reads CASSQVSGGTEAFF. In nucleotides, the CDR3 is TGTGCCAGCAGCCAAGTCTCGGGAGGCACTGAAGCTTTCTTT.

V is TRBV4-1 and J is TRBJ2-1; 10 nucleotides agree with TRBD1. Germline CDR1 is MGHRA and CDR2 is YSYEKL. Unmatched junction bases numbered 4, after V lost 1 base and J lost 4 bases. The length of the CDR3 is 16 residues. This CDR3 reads CASSQAPGQGYNEQFF. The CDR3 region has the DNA TGCGCCAGCAGCCAAGCTCCGGGACAGGGGTACAATGAGCAGTTCTTC.

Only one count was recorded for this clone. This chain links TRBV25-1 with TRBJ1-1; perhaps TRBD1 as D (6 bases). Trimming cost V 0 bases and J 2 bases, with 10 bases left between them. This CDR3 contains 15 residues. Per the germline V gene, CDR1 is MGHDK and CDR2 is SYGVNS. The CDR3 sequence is CASSEYGRGNTEAFF. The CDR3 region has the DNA TGTGCCAGCAGTGAATATGGCAGGGGAAACACTGAAGCTTTCTTT.